The 13 T cell receptor beta chains below were found in one sample sequenced in a study of blood T cell repertoires in COVID-19. Data came from immunoSEQ multiplex PCR; TCRdb stores just in-frame clones and leaves some out. The table lists about 64,000 clones, 65% to 80% of them singletons. The sample was peripheral blood. The receptors come from a human donor in a cohort sampled during active COVID-19.

CDR3 region: CASSPGGYYGYTF. The CDR3 coding sequence is TGTGCCAGCAGCCCAGGGGGATACTATGGCTACACCTTC. The rearrangement uses TRBV13 and TRBJ1-2, with 7 bases matching TRBD1. V shed 5 bases and J 3 bases; nucleotides not matched to a gene: 3. CDR3 length: 13 amino acids. Germline assignment: CDR1 PRHDT and CDR2 FYEKMQ (reference sequence).

The genes are TRBV7-8 and TRBJ2-3; 15 bases are a match to TRBD2. This CDR3 region has 16 residues. CDR1 and CDR2 (germline): SGHVS, FQNEAQ. J gave up 6 bases and V 4 bases, and 5 bases lay outside the gene matches. The CDR3 region is CASSSGLAGGPDTQYF. CDR3 DNA sequence: TGTGCCAGCAGCTCTGGACTAGCGGGGGGGCCGGATACGCAGTATTTT.

This chain joins TRBV5-1 and TRBJ1-2, with D tentatively TRBD1 (6 bases). Trimming took 4 bases from V and 1 from J, leaving 11 bases between them. This CDR3 comprises 14 residues. CDR1 SGHRS and CDR2 YFSETQ come from the germline V gene. The chain's CDR3 is CASSRNRDNYGYTF. DNA of the CDR3: TGCGCCAGCAGCCGAAACAGGGATAACTATGGCTACACCTTC.

The chain joins TRBV9 to TRBJ2-1; 9 bases map to TRBD1. CDR1 SGDLS and CDR2 YYNGEE come from the germline V gene. The junction had 3 bases not matched to a gene; V was cut back by 0 bases and J by 5 bases. There are 15 residues in the CDR3. CDR3 region: CASSVGDRANNEQFF. The CDR3 DNA follows: TGTGCCAGCAGCGTAGGGGACAGGGCCAACAATGAGCAGTTCTTC. Filled out from reference TRBV9 and TRBJ2-1, the complete variable domain reads DSGVTQTPKHLITATGQRVTLRCSPRSGDLSVYWYQQSLDQGLQFLIQYYNGEERAKGNILERFSAQQFPDLHSELNLSSLELGDSALYFCASSVGDRANNEQFFGPGTRLTVL.

The chain joins TRBV6-2 or TRBV6-3 to TRBJ1-5; 10 bases match TRBD1. The germline V gene has CDR1 MNHEY and CDR2 SVGEGT. CDR3 length equals 17 residues. With 4 bases clipped from V and 3 bases from J, the junction kept 9 bases outside the gene matches. CDR3 in amino acids: CASSFFPGQGFNQPQHF. CDR3 nucleotide sequence: TGTGCCAGCAGTTTCTTCCCGGGACAGGGGTTCAATCAGCCCCAGCATTTT.

This chain joins TRBV2 and TRBJ2-5, with TRBD2 as a possible D gene (5 bases). CDR3 length equals 13 residues. The germline V gene encodes CDR1 SNHLY and CDR2 FYNNEI. The V end lost 5 bases, the J end lost 1 base, and 8 bases lay between the germline ends. CDR3 sequence: CASSTDSQETQYF. The CDR3 DNA sequence: TGTGCCAGCAGTACGGACTCCCAAGAGACCCAGTACTTC.

This clone was seen a few times. This chain connects TRBV5-1 to TRBJ2-5; a possible D gene is TRBD2 (6 bases). This CDR3 is built from 16 residues. The V gene's germline CDR1 is SGHRS and CDR2 YFSETQ. With 6 bases removed from V and 2 bases from J, the gap between germline ends came to 20 bases. The CDR3 bases are TGCGCCAGCACGCAGGAACGTGGGAGCGGGCAAGAGACCCAGTACTTC. Translation gives CASTQERGSGQETQYF.

The chain employs TRBV6-4 and TRBJ2-3, with 9 positions matching TRBD2. The germline CDR1 and CDR2 sequences are MRHNA and SNTAGT. The J segment lost 5 bases and the V segment lost 6 bases, leaving 9 bases of the junction unmatched. The CDR3 runs to 15 residues. Here the CDR3 reads CASSPGLASKDTQYF. As DNA, the CDR3 is TGTGCCAGCAGCCCGGGACTAGCCTCGAAAGATACGCAGTATTTT.

V usage is TRBV6-5 and J usage is TRBJ2-4; 8 bases align to TRBD1. The V and J ends lost 6 bases and 7 bases, in that order; junction bases with no gene match: 8. The CDR3 extends over 14 amino acids. CDR1 and CDR2 from the germline V gene are MNHEY and SVGAGI. DNA of the CDR3: TGTGCCAGCAGCCTGACAGGGGTTATGAACATTCAGTACTTC. It specifies CASSLTGVMNIQYF.

This clone was counted only a few times. V and J are TRBV4-1 and TRBJ2-2; a possible D gene is TRBD2 (7 bases). CDR1 is MGHRA and CDR2 is YSYEKL in the germline V gene. Trimming stripped 3 bases from V and 7 bases from J, with 24 bases between. The CDR3 length is 18 residues. The CDR3 loop reads CASSQAPVSGGHGGELFF. As DNA, the CDR3 is TGCGCCAGCAGCCAGGCCCCGGTTTCCGGGGGGCATGGCGGGGAGCTGTTTTTT.

V gene TRBV5-8 combines with J gene TRBJ2-7; TRBD1 matches 7 bases. The ends lost 0 bases at V and 1 base at J; junction bases unmatched: 4. Germline CDR1 is SGHTS and CDR2 is YDEGEE. CDR3 size: 15 residues. The CDR3 here is CASSLGQGYSYEQYF. The CDR3 nucleotides are TGTGCCAGCAGCTTGGGACAGGGATATTCCTACGAGCAGTACTTC.

Here the CDR3 reads CASSTGTNGELFF. The CDR3 DNA reads as TGTGCCAGCAGCACCGGGACAAACGGGGAGCTGTTTTTT. The chain is built from TRBV13 and TRBJ2-2; D is possibly TRBD1 (6 bases). Looked up from germline, CDR1 is PRHDT and CDR2 is FYEKMQ (reference sequence). The length of the CDR3 is 13 residues. Trimming removed 5 bases from V and 7 bases from J, with 11 bases in between.

The rearrangement links TRBV30 to TRBJ2-1; 7 bases line up with TRBD1. Germline assignment: CDR1 GTSNPN and CDR2 SVGIG (reference sequence). V shed 5 bases, J shed 11 bases, and the junction held 6 bases outside the gene matches. The length of the CDR3 is 11 residues. The CDR3 coding sequence is TGTGCCTGGGAACAGGGGATCCAGCAGTTCTTC. Encoded protein: CAWEQGIQQFF.